This T cell receptor beta chain was obtained from a study of blood T cell repertoires in COVID-19. V lost 7 bases and J 0 bases, leaving 3 bases between the germline ends. The CDR3 has 12 residues. Germline loops: CDR1 LNHDA, CDR2 SQIVND (reference sequence). The repertoire was sequenced with immunoSEQ multiplex PCR; TCRdb's copy has only in-frame clones and lacks some. This table holds 60,000 or so clones, 80% to 90% found once. Sequences were obtained from peripheral blood. The chain couples TRBV19 to TRBJ2-2; D uncertain. This TCR came from a man in his fifties or sixties with acute or convalescent COVID-19. CDR3 amino acids: CASTANTGELFF. CDR3 sequence (DNA): TGTGCCAGTACCGCGAACACCGGGGAGCTGTTTTTT.